This entry lists 12 T cell receptor beta chains sequenced from one sample in a study of T-cell reconstitution after alpha-beta-depleted transplantation in children. The authors prepared the TCRbeta library with unique molecular identifiers. TCRdb independently ran MiXCR on the PCR reads; one entry per CDR3 protein. This table holds fewer than 500,000 distinct CDR3 sequences, roughly 44% found once. The material sequenced was PBMCs, taken before TCRalphabeta/CD19-depleted stem cell transplant. These receptors were obtained from a girl aged 2 to 9 with aplastic anemia, due to receive a stem cell transplant.

This chain joins TRBV5-1 and TRBJ1-2, with D possibly being TRBD1 (6 bases). Between the trimmed V and J ends, which lost 4 bases and 5 bases, there was a span of 21 bases. This CDR3 comprises 16 residues. Germline CDR1 SGHRS, CDR2 YFSETQ. The CDR3 nucleotides read TGCGCCAGCAGCCTTTCGGAGGTTGACAGGATGTATGGCTACACCTTC. Translated: CASSLSEVDRMYGYTF.

This clonotype was seen a few times. The rearrangement joins TRBV29-1 to TRBJ2-7; D tentatively fits TRBD1 or TRBD2 (5 bases each). The germline V gene encodes CDR1 SQVTM and CDR2 ANQGSEA. The CDR3 is 13 amino acids. With 6 bases removed from V and 2 bases from J, the gap between germline ends came to 14 bases. This CDR3 reads CSVPGRGAYEQYF. CDR3 DNA: TGCAGCGTCCCGGGACGGGGAGCCTACGAGCAGTACTTC.

This clonotype turned up a few times. The chain employs TRBV5-1 and TRBJ2-1; 11 bases are a match to TRBD2. The germline V gene encodes CDR1 SGHRS and CDR2 YFSETQ. This CDR3 spans 18 amino acids. Trimming at V came to 0 bases and at J to 0 bases, leaving 5 bases not matched to a gene. CDR3 nucleotide sequence: TGCGCCAGCAGCTTGGTAGCGGGAGGGCCGAGCTCCTACAATGAGCAGTTCTTC. As protein: CASSLVAGGPSSYNEQFF.

In its sample, this clonotype was seen many times. The chain employs TRBV6-2 or TRBV6-3 and TRBJ2-1; possible D gene TRBD2, 5 bases. The CDR3 totals 20 residues. Per germline, CDR1 MNHEY and CDR2 SVGEGT. The V and J ends lost 6 bases and 1 base respectively, with 28 bases between them. CDR3 loop: CASSPSPWVANTPSYNEQFF. Written as DNA, the CDR3 is TGTGCCAGCAGCCCTTCCCCTTGGGTAGCGAATACACCTTCCTACAATGAGCAGTTCTTC.

This chain links TRBV6-1 with TRBJ1-1; possibly TRBD1 for D (6 bases). The V and J ends lost 5 bases and 7 bases respectively, with 20 bases between them. This CDR3 has 15 residues. The germline V gene has CDR1 MNHNS and CDR2 SASEGT. The CDR3 region has the DNA TGTGCCAGCAGTCACGCGGGGGGCCACGCTGTTGAAGCTTTCTTT. Translated, it gives CASSHAGGHAVEAFF.

The V gene is TRBV28, the J gene TRBJ2-3; the match to TRBD2 covers 7 bases. The germline V gene encodes CDR1 MDHEN and CDR2 SYDVKM. The CDR3 extends over 13 amino acids. The trim removed 3 bases at V and 11 bases at J, leaving 8 bases unmatched. In DNA, the CDR3 is TGTGCCAGCAGTTTGGTGGGGGGGATGAAGCAGTATTTT. Encoded protein: CASSLVGGMKQYF.

The V call is TRBV11-2, the J call TRBJ1-6; no clear D gene. Trimming pared 5 bases from V and 7 bases from J, leaving 6 bases between. The CDR3 contains 12 residues. Per germline, CDR1 SGHAT and CDR2 FQNNGV. CDR3 sequence (DNA): TGTGCCAGCAGCCCACCCAATTCACCCCTCCACTTT. This translates into CASSPPNSPLHF.

The V and J genes are TRBV29-1 and TRBJ2-7; D assignment may be TRBD1 or TRBD2 (6 bases each). The V end was cut by 1 base, the J end by 5 bases, with 15 bases between. CDR3 length: 14 amino acids. Per the germline V gene, CDR1 is SQVTM and CDR2 is ANQGSEA. The CDR3 DNA reads as TGCAGCGTTGAAGCCCCCAGGGGAGGACACGAGCAGTACTTC. Amino acid sequence: CSVEAPRGGHEQYF.

This clonotype occurred a few times. The DNA for the CDR3 is TGTGCCAGCAGCTTTCGGGACAGGGAAGAGCAGTACTTC. It is translated as CASSFRDREEQYF. The V and J genes are TRBV11-2 and TRBJ2-7, with 9 bases aligning to TRBD1. Germline loops: CDR1 SGHAT, CDR2 FQNNGV. V lost 3 bases and J lost 7; bases outside the gene matches: 4. This CDR3 is 13 amino acids long. Using reference TRBV11-2 and TRBJ2-7 for the parts outside the CDR3, the full variable domain is EAGVAQSPRYKIIEKRQSVAFWCNPISGHATLYWYQQILGQGPKLLIQFQNNGVVDDSQLPKDRFSAERLKGVDSTLKIQPAKLEDSAVYLCASSFRDREEQYFGPGTRLTVT.

J is TRBJ2-7 and V is TRBV5-1; the match to TRBD1 covers 9 bases. Trimming at V came to 2 bases and at J to 7 bases, leaving 13 bases not matched to a gene. The CDR3 length is 16 residues. In germline, CDR1 is SGHRS, CDR2 YFSETQ. CDR3 residues: CASSLTLQGALGEQYF. In DNA, the CDR3 is TGCGCCAGCAGCTTAACTCTACAGGGGGCGCTTGGAGAGCAGTACTTC.

This clonotype was seen more than once but under ten times. The rearrangement links TRBV27 to TRBJ2-3, with TRBD2 matching 8 bases. Germline assignment: CDR1 MNHEY and CDR2 SMNVEV (reference sequence). CDR3 size: 15 residues. Trimming cost V 8 bases and J 3 bases; bases outside gene matches: 10. CDR3 amino acids: CASSLSGIRTDTQYF. The CDR3 DNA reads as TGTGCCAGCTCCCTTAGCGGGATTAGGACAGATACGCAGTATTTT.

This clonotype was seen only a few times. The chain recombines TRBV20-1 with TRBJ2-1, with TRBD2 identical over 9 bases. With 6 bases clipped from V and 0 bases from J, the junction kept 15 bases outside the gene matches. This CDR3 is built from 18 residues. Germline values: CDR1 DFQATT, CDR2 SNEGSKA (reference sequence). Here the CDR3 reads CSASGTSPTVSSYNEQFF. Here the CDR3 DNA reads TGCAGTGCCTCCGGGACTAGCCCGACCGTTAGCTCCTACAATGAGCAGTTCTTC.